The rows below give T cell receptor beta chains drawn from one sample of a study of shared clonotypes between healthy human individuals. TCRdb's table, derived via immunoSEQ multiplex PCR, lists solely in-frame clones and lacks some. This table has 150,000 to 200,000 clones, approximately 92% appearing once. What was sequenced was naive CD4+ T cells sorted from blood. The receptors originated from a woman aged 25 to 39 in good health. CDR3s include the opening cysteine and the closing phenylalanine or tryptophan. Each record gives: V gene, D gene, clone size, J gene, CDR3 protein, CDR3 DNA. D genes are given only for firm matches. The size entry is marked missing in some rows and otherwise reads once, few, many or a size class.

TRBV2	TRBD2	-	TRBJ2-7	CASRRTSGRAEQYF	TGTGCCAGCAGAAGGACTAGCGGGAGGGCCGAGCAGTACTTC
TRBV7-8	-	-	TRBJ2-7	CASSLDSYAYEQYF	TGTGCCAGCAGCTTAGACAGCTATGCCTACGAGCAGTACTTC
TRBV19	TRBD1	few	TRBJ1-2	CASSFTGTGGYGYTF	TGTGCCAGTAGTTTCACCGGGACAGGGGGCTATGGCTACACCTTC
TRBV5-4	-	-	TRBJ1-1	CASSPQANTEAFF	TGTGCCAGCAGTCCACAGGCGAACACTGAAGCTTTCTTT
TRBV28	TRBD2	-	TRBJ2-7	CASSVRTSGSSEQYF	TGTGCCAGCAGTGTACGGACTAGCGGGAGCTCCGAGCAGTACTTC
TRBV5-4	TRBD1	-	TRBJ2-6	CASSLGQGAVGANVLTF	TGTGCCAGCAGCTTGGGCCAGGGGGCCGTTGGGGCCAACGTCCTGACTTTC
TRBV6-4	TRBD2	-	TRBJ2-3	CAGGRRTQYF	TGTGCCGGCGGGAGGCGTACGCAGTATTTT
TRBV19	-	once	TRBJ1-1	CASSIGSGQMNTEAFF	TGTGCCAGTAGTATAGGGTCGGGGCAGATGAACACTGAAGCTTTCTTT
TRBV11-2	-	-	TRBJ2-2	CASSFVRVGTGELFF	TGTGCCAGCAGCTTCGTACGGGTTGGGACCGGGGAGCTGTTTTTT
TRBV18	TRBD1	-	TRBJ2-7	CASSPPGTGGYEQYF	TGTGCCAGCTCACCGCCCGGGACAGGGGGATACGAGCAGTACTTC
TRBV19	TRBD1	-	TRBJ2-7	CASSPRQGSYEQYF	TGTGCCAGTAGTCCTCGACAGGGCTCCTACGAGCAGTACTTC
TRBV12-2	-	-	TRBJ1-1	CASRQGSTEAFF	TGTGCAAGTCGGCAGGGTTCCACTGAAGCTTTCTTT
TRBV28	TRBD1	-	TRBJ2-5	CASSFGQAREQYF	TGTGCCAGCAGTTTTGGACAGGCTCGAGAGCAGTACTTC
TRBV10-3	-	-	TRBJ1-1	CAIRPTDSANTEAFF	TGTGCCATCAGACCCACTGACAGCGCGAACACTGAAGCTTTCTTT
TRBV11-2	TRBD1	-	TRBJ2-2	CASSSRVGQGSGELFF	TGTGCCAGCAGCTCCCGCGTGGGACAGGGTTCCGGGGAGCTGTTTTTT
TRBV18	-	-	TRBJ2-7	CASSPDSYEQYF	TGTGCCAGCTCACCTGACTCTTACGAGCAGTACTTC
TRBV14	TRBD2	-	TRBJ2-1	CASSLWTSGIGEQFF	TGTGCCAGCAGCTTATGGACTAGCGGGATTGGTGAGCAGTTCTTC
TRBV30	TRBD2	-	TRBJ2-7	CAWSGTRTSGRGYEQYF	TGTGCCTGGAGTGGGACTCGCACTAGCGGGAGAGGATACGAGCAGTACTTC
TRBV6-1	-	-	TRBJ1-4	CASNHYQGGNEKLFF	TGTGCCAGCAACCACTACCAGGGAGGTAATGAAAAACTGTTTTTT
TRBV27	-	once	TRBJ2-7	CASSTDVKQYF	TGTGCCAGCAGTACCGATGTAAAGCAGTACTTC
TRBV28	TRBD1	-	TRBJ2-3	CASGLGQGASDTQYF	TGTGCCAGCGGCCTCGGACAGGGGGCCTCAGATACGCAGTATTTT
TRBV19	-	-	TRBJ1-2	CASSMFGTYGYTF	TGTGCCAGTAGTATGTTTGGGACATATGGCTACACCTTC
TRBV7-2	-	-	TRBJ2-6	CASSHRGDSSGANVLTF	TGTGCCAGCAGCCACCGAGGGGATAGCTCTGGGGCCAACGTCCTGACTTTC
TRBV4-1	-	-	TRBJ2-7	CASSQRREWGYEQYF	TGCGCCAGCAGCCAACGACGGGAGTGGGGATACGAGCAGTACTTC
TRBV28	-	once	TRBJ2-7	CASTGQGVYEQYF	TGTGCCAGCACTGGGCAGGGAGTCTACGAGCAGTACTTC
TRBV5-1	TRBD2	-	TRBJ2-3	CASSLDSGASTDTQYF	TGCGCCAGCAGCTTGGATAGCGGGGCTAGCACAGATACGCAGTATTTT
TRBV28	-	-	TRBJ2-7	CASSLYSYEQYF	TGTGCCAGCAGTTTGTACTCCTACGAGCAGTACTTC